Listed below are T cell receptor beta chains from one sample, sequenced in a study of glioma-infiltrating T cells after dendritic cell vaccination. Only in-frame clones appear in the TCRdb table, and some are missing; sequencing was by immunoSEQ multiplex PCR. The data contain 85,000 to 110,000 clones, 81% of them singletons. This sample comprised blood, obtained before dendritic cell vaccination. The origin of the receptors is a human donor with glioblastoma. The CDR3 runs from the conserved cysteine through the conserved F or W. A D gene is named only where the DNA matches it firmly. Size is stated for part of the rows, as once, few or many counts, or as a class when the clone is expanded.

D gene	V gene	clone size	CDR3 length	J gene	CDR3 DNA	CDR3 protein
TRBD1	TRBV19	NA	15	TRBJ2-3	TGTGCCAGTAGTATAGACGGGACAGCCACAGATACGCAGTATTTT	CASSIDGTATDTQYF
NA	TRBV7-2	NA	13	TRBJ2-1	TGTGCCAGCAGCTTAGCGGGGGGTAATGAGCAGTTCTTC	CASSLAGGNEQFF
TRBD2	TRBV11-3	NA	18	TRBJ2-3	TGTGCCAGCAGCTTAGATCCTAACGGGGGGGCCTTCGGAGATACGCAGTATTTT	CASSLDPNGGAFGDTQYF
TRBD1	TRBV4-1	NA	15	TRBJ1-1	TGCGCCAGCAGCCACATGGGACAGCTTAACACTGAAGCTTTCTTT	CASSHMGQLNTEAFF
NA	TRBV27	NA	14	TRBJ2-2	TGTGCCAGCAGTTTAGTTCAGTCGACCGGGGAGCTGTTTTTT	CASSLVQSTGELFF
TRBD1	TRBV27	NA	19	TRBJ1-1	TGTGCCAGCAGTTCGGGAGATCCCGGGACAGAGGTAAAGAACACTGAAGCTTTCTTT	CASSSGDPGTEVKNTEAFF
NA	TRBV10-2	NA	15	TRBJ1-5	TGCGCCAGCAGGGAACAGGGCAACGGCAATCAGCCCCAGCATTTT	CASREQGNGNQPQHF
NA	TRBV10-3	few	14	TRBJ2-2	TGTGCCATCAGTAGACTATCCCACACCGGGGAGCTGTTTTTT	CAISRLSHTGELFF
NA	TRBV18	NA	14	TRBJ1-2	TGTGCCAGCTCACGAACGGACAGAAACTATGGCTACACCTTC	CASSRTDRNYGYTF
TRBD1	TRBV11-1	NA	16	TRBJ1-4	TGTGCCAGCAGCCCCCTCGGTAATACAGGGGATGAAAAACTGTTTTTT	CASSPLGNTGDEKLFF
TRBD2	TRBV18	once	16	TRBJ2-1	TGTGCCAGCTCACCACCCGGCGGGGGGGCCTACAATGAGCAGTTCTTC	CASSPPGGGAYNEQFF
NA	TRBV25-1	NA	14	TRBJ1-5	TGTGCCAGCAGTGAAAACAGGGAAAATCAGCCCCAGCATTTT	CASSENRENQPQHF
NA	TRBV7-9	NA	14	TRBJ1-5	TGTGCCAGCAGCAATGACTCTTACAATCAGCCCCAGCATTTT	CASSNDSYNQPQHF
TRBD1	TRBV27	NA	14	TRBJ1-2	TGTGCCAGCAGTTTAACGACAGGGAGGTATGGCTACACCTTC	CASSLTTGRYGYTF
TRBD2	TRBV30	once	14	TRBJ2-3	TGTGCCTGGAGTATGGCGGGGGGCACAGATACGCAGTATTTT	CAWSMAGGTDTQYF
NA	TRBV28	NA	14	TRBJ2-3	TGTGCCAGCAGTTTAGTCCAGGCCCCAGATACGCAGTATTTT	CASSLVQAPDTQYF